This record covers a single T cell receptor (beta chain). This clonotype was observed a few times. What this receptor recognizes is not known. Per-base quality was not reported, and no clone a single base away is much larger than it. Relative to germline, V is missing 6 bases and J is missing 3 bases, with 4 bases of the junction outside any gene match. Spanning cysteine to phenylalanine, the CDR3 consists of 15 amino acids. The read is trimmed to its CDR3 DNA, 45 bases read in frame from base 1. Receptor amplification or capture employed RT-PCR. Sequencing took place on an Illumina HiSeq 2500. TCRdb itself trimmed the public reads at Q25 with fastp, ran MiXCR and retained productive beta chains. Identical CDR3 protein sequences are pooled into one entry, listed with their most common genes and DNA. A total of fewer than 600,000 distinct CDR3 sequences appear in this sample, 6.5% to 8% of them only once. Around 12% of the sample is held by the ten biggest clonotypes.

This record belongs to a study of response to subunit inactivated influenza vaccine (dated by TCRdb to 2017 to 2018). With regard to the full study: Deep quantitative T cell receptor repertoire profiling was used in the study to track responses to a trivalent subunit inactivated influenza vaccine.

What the study reported, not specific to this receptor: It was suggested by the authors that each seasonal influenza vaccination may recruit only a limited number of new T cells.

The material sequenced was PBMCs from blood, taken around 25 months after vaccination. The chain employs TRBV12-3 or TRBV12-4 and TRBJ1-4, and 10 junctional nucleotides match TRBD1. This clonotype was obtained from a man aged 50 to 75 who received an inactivated influenza vaccine. Donor details come from another sample of the same person, matched by shared clones. At the DNA level, the sequence is TGTGCCAGCAGCGCGACAGGGGGCCCTAATGAAAAACTGTTTTTT. This yields the protein CASSATGGPNEKLFF.